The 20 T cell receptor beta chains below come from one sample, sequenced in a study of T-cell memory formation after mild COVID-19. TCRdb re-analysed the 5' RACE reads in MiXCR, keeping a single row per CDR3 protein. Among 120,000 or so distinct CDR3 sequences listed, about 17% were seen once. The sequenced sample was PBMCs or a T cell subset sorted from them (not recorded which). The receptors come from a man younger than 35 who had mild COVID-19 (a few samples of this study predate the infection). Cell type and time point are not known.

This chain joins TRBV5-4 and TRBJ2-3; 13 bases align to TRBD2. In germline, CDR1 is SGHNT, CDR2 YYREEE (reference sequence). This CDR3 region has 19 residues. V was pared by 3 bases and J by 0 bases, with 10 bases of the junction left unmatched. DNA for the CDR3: TGTGCCAGCAGCTGGAACGGACTAGCGGGGGAGACTAGCACAGATACGCAGTATTTT. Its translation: CASSWNGLAGETSTDTQYF.

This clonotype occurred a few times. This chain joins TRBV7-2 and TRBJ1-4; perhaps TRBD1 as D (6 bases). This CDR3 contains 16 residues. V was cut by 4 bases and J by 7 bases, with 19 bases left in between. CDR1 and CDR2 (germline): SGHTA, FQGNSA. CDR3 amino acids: CASSSSTGGGGEKLFF. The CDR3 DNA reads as TGTGCCAGCAGCTCCAGCACGGGAGGGGGGGGTGAAAAACTGTTTTTT.

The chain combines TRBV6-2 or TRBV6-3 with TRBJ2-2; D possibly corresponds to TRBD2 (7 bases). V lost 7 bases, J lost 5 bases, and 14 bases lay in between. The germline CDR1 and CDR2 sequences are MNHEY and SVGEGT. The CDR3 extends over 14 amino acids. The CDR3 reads CASKWGGSTGELFF. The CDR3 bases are TGTGCCAGCAAATGGGGGGGCTCTACCGGGGAGCTGTTTTTT.

In DNA, the CDR3 is TGCGCCAGCAGCCCTAGATCGGGACAGGGGCTTTACTATGGCGGCTACACCTTC. It encodes CASSPRSGQGLYYGGYTF. V usage is TRBV5-1 and J usage is TRBJ1-2; TRBD1 agrees at 10 bases. V shed 4 bases, J shed 8 bases, and the junction held 20 bases outside the gene matches. This CDR3 has 18 amino acids. Germline V gives CDR1 SGHRS, CDR2 YFSETQ.

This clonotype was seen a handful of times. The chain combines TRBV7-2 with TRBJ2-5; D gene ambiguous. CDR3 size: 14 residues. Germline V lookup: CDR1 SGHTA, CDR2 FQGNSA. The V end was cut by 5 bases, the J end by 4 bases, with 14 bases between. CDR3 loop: CASSHPPLLETQYF. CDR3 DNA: TGTGCCAGCAGCCATCCCCCACTTTTAGAGACCCAGTACTTC.

The CDR3 nucleotides are TGCAGTGCTAGCGGGCTATCCAACGAAAAACTGTTTTTT. Its protein product is CSASGLSNEKLFF. The genes are TRBV20-1 and TRBJ1-4; D call uncertain. With 3 bases removed from V and 8 bases from J, the gap between germline ends came to 13 bases. CDR3 length equals 13 residues. Germline CDR1 is DFQATT and CDR2 is SNEGSKA (reference sequence).

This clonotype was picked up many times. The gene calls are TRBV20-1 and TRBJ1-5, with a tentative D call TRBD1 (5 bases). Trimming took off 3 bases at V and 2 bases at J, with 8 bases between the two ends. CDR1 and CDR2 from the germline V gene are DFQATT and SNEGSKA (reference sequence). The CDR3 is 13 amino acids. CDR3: CSARGHGNQPQHF. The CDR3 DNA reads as TGCAGTGCTAGGGGGCACGGCAATCAGCCCCAGCATTTT.

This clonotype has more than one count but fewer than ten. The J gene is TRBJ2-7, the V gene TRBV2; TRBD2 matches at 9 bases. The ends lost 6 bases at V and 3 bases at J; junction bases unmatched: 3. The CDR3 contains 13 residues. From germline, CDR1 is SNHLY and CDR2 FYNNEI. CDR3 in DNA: TGTGCCAGCAGGAAGACTAGCGGCTACGAGCAGTACTTC. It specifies CASRKTSGYEQYF.

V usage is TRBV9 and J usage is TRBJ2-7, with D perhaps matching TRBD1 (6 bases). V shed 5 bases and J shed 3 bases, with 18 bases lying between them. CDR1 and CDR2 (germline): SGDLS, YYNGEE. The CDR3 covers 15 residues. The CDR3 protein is CASRDTRDTDYEQYF. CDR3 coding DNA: TGTGCCAGCAGAGACACCCGGGACACTGACTACGAGCAGTACTTC.

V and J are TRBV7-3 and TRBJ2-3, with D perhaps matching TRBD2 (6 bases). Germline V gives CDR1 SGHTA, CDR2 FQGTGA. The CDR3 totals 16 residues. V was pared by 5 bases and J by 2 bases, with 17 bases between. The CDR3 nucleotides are TGTGCCAGCAGCCCGGGGGACTTCTCTTACACAGATACGCAGTATTTT. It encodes CASSPGDFSYTDTQYF.

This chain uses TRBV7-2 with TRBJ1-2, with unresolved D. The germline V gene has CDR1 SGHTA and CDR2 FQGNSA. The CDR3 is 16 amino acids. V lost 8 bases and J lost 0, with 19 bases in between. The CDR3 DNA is TGTGCCAGCCCCTCTAGCCCCCCAGGACCTAACTATGGCTACACCTTC. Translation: CASPSSPPGPNYGYTF. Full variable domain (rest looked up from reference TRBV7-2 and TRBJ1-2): GAGVSQSPSNKVTEKGKDVELRCDPISGHTALYWYRQSLGQGLEFLIYFQGNSAPDKSGLPSDRFSAERTGGSVSTLTIQRTQQEDSAVYLCASPSSPPGPNYGYTFGSGTRLTVV.

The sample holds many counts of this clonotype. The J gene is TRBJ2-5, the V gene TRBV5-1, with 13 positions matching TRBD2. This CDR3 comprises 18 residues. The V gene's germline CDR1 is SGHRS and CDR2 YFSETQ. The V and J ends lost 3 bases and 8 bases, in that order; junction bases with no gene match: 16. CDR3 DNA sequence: TGCGCCAGCAGCTGGAGGACTAGCGGGGGACCCACGGGGGAAACCCAGTACTTC. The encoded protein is CASSWRTSGGPTGETQYF.

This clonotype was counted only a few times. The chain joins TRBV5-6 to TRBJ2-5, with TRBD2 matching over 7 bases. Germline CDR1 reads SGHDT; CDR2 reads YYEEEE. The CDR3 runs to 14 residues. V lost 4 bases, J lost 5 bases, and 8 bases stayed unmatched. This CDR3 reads CASSGVMGGETQYF. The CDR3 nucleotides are TGTGCCAGCAGCGGCGTCATGGGGGGGGAGACCCAGTACTTC.

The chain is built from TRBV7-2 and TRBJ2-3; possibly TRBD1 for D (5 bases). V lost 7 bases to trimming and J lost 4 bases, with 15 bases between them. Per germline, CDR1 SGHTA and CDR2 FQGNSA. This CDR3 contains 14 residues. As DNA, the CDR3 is TGTGCCAGCAACCCAGACAGTAGAGCAGATACGCAGTATTTT. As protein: CASNPDSRADTQYF.

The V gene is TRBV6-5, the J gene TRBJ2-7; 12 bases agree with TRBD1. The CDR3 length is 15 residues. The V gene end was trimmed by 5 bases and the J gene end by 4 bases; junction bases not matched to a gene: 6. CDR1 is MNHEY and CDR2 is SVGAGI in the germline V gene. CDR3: CASSRGTGGAYEQYV. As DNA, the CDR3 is TGTGCCAGCAGTCGCGGGACAGGGGGCGCTTACGAGCAGTACGTC.

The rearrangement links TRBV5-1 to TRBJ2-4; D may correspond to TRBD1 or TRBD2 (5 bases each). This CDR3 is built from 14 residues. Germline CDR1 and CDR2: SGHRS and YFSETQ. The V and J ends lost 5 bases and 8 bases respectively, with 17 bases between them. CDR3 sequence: CASRGPTSVDIQYF. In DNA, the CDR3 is TGCGCCAGCAGGGGACCGACGTCGGTCGACATTCAGTACTTC.

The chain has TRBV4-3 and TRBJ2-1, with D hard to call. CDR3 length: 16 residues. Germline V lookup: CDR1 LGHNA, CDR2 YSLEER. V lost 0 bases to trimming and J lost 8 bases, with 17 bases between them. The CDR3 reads CASSQDFRAREDEQFF. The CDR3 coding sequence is TGCGCCAGCAGCCAAGATTTTAGGGCCCGTGAGGATGAGCAGTTCTTC.

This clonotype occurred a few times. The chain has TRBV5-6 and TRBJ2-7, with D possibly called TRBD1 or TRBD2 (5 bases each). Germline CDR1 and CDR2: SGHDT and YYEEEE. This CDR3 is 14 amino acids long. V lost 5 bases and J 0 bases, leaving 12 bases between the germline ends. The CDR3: CASSSLGTSYEQYF. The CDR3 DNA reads TGTGCCAGCAGTTCCCTCGGGACCTCCTACGAGCAGTACTTC. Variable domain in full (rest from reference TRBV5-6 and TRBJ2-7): DAGVTQSPTHLIKTRGQQVTLRCSPKSGHDTVSWYQQALGQGPQFIFQYYEEEERQRGNFPDRFSGHQFPNYSSELNVNALLLGDSALYLCASSSLGTSYEQYFGPGTRLTVT.

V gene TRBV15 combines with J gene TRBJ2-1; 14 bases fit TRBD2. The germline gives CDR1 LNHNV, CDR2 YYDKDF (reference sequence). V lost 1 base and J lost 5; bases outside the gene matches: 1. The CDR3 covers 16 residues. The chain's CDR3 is CATSRGLAGGDNEQFF. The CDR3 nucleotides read TGTGCCACCAGCAGAGGACTAGCGGGGGGGGACAATGAGCAGTTCTTC.

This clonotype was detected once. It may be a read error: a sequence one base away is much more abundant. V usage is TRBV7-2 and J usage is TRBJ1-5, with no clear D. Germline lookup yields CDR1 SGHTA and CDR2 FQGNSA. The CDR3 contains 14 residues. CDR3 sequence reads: CASSLSGFNHPQHF. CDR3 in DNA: TGTGCCAGCAGCTTATCCGGGTTCAATCATCCCCAGCATTTT. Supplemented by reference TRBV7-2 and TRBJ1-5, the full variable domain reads GAGVSQSPSNKVTEKGKDVELRCDPISGHTALYWYRQSLGQGLEFLIYFQGNSAPDKSGLPSDRFSAERTGGSVSTLTIQRTQQEDSAVYLCASSLSGFNHPQHFGDGTRLSIL.